The clone carrying this T cell receptor beta chain was detected only a few times. What it binds is not known. The data belong to a study of T cells in Graves' hyperthyroidism and ophthalmopathy. Study overall: Sampling of peripheral blood happened at initial diagnosis, prior to any treatment. Study conclusions and caveats: The model anticipated ophthalmopathy a median around six months pre-onset.

RNA transcripts served as the template for amplifying TCR beta CDR3 regions. A set of HTBI primers served as the primers for a first-round RT-PCR of the TCR CDR3. TCRdb re-called the multiplex PCR reads through MiXCR, storing one row per CDR3 protein. Of roughly 700,000 distinct CDR3 sequences in the sample, approximately 15% were seen once. Uncontrolled infections, other autoimmune diseases, pregnancy or lactation led to exclusion of patients. Source material for PBMCs was about 10 ml fresh peripheral blood. The source is a man over 45 with Graves' hyperthyroidism. The sample was blood.

The CDR3 DNA reads as TGCGCCAGCAGCCTAATTCCAGGGGACACCGGGGAGCTGTTTTTT. Protein: CASSLIPGDTGELFF. This chain joins TRBV5-1 and TRBJ2-2; TRBD1 might be the D (6 bases). Germline lookup yields CDR1 SGHRS and CDR2 YFSETQ. V lost 4 bases and J lost 3, with 13 bases in between. The CDR3 is 15 amino acids. Using reference TRBV5-1 and TRBJ2-2 for the parts outside the CDR3, the full variable domain is KAGVTQTPRYLIKTRGQQVTLSCSPISGHRSVSWYQQTPGQGLQFLFEYFSETQRNKGNFPGRFSGRQFSNSRSEMNVSTLELGDSALYLCASSLIPGDTGELFFGEGSRLTVL.